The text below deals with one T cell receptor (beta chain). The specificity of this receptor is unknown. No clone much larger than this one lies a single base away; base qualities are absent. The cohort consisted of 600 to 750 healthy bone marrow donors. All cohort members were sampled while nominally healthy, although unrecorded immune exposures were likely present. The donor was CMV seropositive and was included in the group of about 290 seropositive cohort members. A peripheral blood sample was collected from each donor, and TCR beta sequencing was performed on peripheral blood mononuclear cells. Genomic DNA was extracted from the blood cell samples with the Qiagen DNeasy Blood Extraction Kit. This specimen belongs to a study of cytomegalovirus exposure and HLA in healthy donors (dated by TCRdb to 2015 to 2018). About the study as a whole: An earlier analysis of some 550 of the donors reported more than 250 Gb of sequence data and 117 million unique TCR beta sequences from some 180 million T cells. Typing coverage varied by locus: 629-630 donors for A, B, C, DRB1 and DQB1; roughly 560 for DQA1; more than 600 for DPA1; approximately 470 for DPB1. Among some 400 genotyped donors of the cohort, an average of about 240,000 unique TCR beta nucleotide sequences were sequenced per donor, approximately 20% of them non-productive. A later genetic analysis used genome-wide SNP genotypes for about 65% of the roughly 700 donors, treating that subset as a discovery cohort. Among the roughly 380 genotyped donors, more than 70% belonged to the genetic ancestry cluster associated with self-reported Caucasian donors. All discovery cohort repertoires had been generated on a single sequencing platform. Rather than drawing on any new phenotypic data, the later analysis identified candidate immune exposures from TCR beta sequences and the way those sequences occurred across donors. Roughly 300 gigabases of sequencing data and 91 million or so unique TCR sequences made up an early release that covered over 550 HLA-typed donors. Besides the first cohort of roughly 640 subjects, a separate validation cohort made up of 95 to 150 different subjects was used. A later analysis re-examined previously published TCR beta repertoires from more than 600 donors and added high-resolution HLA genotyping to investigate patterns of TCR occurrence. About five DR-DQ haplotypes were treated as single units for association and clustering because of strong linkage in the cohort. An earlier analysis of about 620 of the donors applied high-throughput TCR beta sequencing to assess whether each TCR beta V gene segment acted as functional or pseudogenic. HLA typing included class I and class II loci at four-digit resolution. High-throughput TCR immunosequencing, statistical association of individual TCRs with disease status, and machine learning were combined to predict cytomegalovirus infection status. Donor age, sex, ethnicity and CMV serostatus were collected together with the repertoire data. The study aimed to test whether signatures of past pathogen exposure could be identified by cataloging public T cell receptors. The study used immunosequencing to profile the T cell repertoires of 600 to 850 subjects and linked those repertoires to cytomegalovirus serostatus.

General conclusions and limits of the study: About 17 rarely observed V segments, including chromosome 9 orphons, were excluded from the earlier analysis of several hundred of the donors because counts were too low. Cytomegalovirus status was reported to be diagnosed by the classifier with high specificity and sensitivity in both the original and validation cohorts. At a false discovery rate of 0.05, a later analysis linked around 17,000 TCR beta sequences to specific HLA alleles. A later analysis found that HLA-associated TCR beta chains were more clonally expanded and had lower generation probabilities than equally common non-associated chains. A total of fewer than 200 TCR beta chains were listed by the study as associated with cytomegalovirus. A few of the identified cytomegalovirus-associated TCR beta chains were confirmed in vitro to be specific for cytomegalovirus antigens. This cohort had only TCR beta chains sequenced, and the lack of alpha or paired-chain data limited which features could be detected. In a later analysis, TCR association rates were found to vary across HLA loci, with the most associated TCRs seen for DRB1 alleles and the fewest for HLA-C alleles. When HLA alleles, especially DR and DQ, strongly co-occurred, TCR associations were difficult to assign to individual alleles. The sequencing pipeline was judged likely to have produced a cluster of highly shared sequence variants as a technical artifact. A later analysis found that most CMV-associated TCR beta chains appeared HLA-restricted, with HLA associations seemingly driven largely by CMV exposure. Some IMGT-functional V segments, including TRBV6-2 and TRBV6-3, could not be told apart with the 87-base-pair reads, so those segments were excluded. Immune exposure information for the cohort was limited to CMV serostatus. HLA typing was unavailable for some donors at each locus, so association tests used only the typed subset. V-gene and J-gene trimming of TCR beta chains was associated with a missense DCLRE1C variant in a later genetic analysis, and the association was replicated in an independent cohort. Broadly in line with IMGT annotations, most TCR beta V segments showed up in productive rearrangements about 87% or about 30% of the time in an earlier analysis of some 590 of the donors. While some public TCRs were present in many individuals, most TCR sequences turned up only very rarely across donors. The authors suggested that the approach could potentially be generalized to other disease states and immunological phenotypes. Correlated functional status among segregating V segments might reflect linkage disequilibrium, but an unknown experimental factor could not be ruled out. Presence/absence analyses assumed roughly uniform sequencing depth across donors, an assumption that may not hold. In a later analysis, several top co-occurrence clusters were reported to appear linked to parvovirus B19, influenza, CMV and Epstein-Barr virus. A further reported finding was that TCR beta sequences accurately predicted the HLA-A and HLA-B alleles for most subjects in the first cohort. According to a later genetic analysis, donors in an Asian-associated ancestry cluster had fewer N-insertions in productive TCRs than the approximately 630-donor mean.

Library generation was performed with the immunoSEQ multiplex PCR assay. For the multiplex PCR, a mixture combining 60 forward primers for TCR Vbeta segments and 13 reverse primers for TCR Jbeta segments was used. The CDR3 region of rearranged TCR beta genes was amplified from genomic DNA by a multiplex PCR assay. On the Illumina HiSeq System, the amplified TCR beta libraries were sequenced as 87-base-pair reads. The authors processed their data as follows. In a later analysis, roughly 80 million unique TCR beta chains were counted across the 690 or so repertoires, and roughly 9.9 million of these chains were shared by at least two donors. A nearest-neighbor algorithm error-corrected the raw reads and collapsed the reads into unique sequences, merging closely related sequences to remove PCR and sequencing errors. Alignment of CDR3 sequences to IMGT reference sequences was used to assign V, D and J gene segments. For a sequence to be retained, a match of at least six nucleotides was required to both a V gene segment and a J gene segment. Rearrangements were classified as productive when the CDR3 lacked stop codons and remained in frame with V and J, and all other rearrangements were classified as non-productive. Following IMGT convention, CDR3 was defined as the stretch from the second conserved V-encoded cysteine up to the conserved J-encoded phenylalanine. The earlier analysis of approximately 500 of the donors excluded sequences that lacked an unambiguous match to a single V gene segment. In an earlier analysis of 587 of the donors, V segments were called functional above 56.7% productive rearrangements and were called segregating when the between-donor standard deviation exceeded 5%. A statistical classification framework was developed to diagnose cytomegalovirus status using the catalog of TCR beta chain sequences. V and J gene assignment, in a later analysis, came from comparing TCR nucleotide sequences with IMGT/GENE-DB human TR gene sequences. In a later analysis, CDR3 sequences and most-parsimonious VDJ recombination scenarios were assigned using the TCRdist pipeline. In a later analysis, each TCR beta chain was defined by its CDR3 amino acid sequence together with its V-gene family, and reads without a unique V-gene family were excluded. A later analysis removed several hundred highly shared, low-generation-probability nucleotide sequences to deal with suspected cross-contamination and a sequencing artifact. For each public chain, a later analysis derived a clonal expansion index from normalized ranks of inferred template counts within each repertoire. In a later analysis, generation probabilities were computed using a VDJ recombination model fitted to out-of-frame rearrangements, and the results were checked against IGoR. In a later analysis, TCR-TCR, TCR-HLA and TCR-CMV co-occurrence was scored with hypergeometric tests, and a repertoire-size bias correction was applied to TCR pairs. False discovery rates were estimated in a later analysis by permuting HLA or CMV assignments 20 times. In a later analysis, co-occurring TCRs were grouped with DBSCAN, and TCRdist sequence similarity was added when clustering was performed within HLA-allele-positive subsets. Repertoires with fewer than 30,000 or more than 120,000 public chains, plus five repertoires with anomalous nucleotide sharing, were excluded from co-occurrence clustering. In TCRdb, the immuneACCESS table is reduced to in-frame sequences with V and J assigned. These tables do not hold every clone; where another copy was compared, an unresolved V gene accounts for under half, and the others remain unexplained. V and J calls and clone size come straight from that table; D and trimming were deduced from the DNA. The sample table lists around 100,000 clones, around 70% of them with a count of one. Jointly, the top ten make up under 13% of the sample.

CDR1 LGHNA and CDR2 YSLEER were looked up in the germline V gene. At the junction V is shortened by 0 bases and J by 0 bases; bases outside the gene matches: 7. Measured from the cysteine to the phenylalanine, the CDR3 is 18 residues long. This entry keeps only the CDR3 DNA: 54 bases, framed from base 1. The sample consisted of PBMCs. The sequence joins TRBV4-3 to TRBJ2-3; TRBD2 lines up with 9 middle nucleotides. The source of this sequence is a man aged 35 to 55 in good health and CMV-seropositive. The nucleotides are TGCGCCAGCAGCCAAGATCTCGGGACTAGCCTTAGCACAGATACGCAGTATTTT. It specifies CASSQDLGTSLSTDTQYF.